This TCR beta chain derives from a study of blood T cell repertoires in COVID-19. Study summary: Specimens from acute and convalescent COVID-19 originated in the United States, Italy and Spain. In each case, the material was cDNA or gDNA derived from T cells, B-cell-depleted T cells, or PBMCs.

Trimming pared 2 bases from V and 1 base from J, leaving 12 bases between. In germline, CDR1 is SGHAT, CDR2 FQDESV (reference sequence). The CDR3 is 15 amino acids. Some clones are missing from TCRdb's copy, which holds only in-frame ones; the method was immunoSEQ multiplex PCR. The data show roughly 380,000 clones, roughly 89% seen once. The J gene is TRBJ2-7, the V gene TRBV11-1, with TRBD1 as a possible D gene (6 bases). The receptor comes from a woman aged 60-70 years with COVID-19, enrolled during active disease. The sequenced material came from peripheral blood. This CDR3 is CASSLSTGISYEQYF. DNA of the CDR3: TGTGCCAGCAGCTTATCAACAGGGATATCCTACGAGCAGTACTTC.